Given below is one TCR beta chain in context. In the original processing: Cell counts per sample came from amplifying reference gene primers. Data came from immunoSEQ multiplex PCR; TCRdb stores just in-frame clones and leaves some out. That table is the source of V, J and clone size, and D and trimming were worked out from the DNA. This table holds under 75,000 clones, around 83% found once. This specimen belongs to a study of blood T cell repertoires in COVID-19. Looking at the study overall: Samples came from the United States, Italy and Spain, spanning acute and convalescent COVID-19. T cells, B-cell-depleted T cells, or PBMCs supplied cDNA or gDNA.

CDR3 length equals 19 residues. The V and J ends lost 3 bases and 4 bases, in that order; junction bases with no gene match: 15. Looked up from germline, CDR1 is KGHSH and CDR2 is LQKENI. The sequencing input was peripheral blood. The sequence was obtained from a human donor in a cohort sampled during active COVID-19. This sequence joins TRBV18 and TRBJ2-5; TRBD2 matches at 12 bases. This CDR3 reads CASSPQGARLAGVGETQYF. CDR3 nucleotide sequence: TGTGCCAGCTCACCCCAGGGGGCGCGACTAGCGGGAGTCGGAGAGACCCAGTACTTC. The full variable domain, completed using reference TRBV18 and TRBJ2-5, is NAGVMQNPRHLVRRRGQEARLRCSPMKGHSHVYWYRQLPEEGLKFMVYLQKENIIDESGMPKERFSAEFPKEGPSILRIQQVVRGDSAAYFCASSPQGARLAGVGETQYFGPGTRLLVL.